The entry that follows covers one T cell receptor beta chain sequence. The antigen is not known. TCR beta CDR3 sequences were amplified from RNA transcripts. The TCR CDR3 was amplified in a first-round RT-PCR using the HTBI primer set. TCRdb re-called the multiplex PCR reads through MiXCR, storing one row per CDR3 protein. Found here are roughly 290,000 distinct CDR3 sequences, approximately 13% of them singletons; the top ten hold around 8%. This record comes from a study of T cells in Graves' hyperthyroidism and ophthalmopathy. Findings and caveats of the study: Stable hyperthyroidism was told apart from ophthalmopathy by a model built on 13 V-J features.

Diagnostic assessment was based on clinical symptoms, serum thyroxine and TRAb, thyroid ultrasound and orbital computed tomography. PBMCs were collected from a roughly 9.7 ml volume of fresh peripheral blood. Germline V gene sequence: CDR1 KGHDR, CDR2 SFDVKD. This CDR3 comprises 13 residues. V lost 10 bases and J lost 4; bases outside the gene matches: 4. The TCR comes from a woman in her thirties or forties with Graves' hyperthyroidism. The sequenced material came from blood. The chain couples TRBV24-1 to TRBJ2-5; 11 bases map to TRBD2. CDR3 sequence: CATGLAGGETQYF. For the CDR3, the DNA is TGTGCCACAGGCCTAGCGGGAGGAGAGACCCAGTACTTC.